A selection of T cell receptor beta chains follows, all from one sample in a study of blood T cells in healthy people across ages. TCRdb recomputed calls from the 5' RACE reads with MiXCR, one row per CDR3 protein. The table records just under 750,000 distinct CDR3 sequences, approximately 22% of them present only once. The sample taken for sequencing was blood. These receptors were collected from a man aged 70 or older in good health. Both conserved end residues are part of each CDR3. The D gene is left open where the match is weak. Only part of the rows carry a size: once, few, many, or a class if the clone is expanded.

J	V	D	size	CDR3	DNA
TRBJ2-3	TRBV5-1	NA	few	CASSHTGHRTDTQYF	TGCGCCAGCAGCCACACAGGGCACAGGACAGATACGCAGTATTTT
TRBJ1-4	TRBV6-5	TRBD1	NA	CASRPGQGGEKLFF	TGTGCCAGCAGACCGGGACAGGGTGGTGAAAAACTGTTTTTT
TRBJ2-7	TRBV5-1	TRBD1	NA	CASSLYSGTGGFEQYF	TGCGCCAGCAGCTTGTATAGCGGGACAGGGGGCTTCGAGCAGTACTTC
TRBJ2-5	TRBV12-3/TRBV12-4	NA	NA	CASSPPFGGETQYF	TGTGCCAGCAGCCCGCCGTTCGGGGGAGAGACCCAGTACTTC
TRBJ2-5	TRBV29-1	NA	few	CSAFTQQETQYF	TGCAGCGCTTTTACCCAACAAGAGACCCAGTACTTC
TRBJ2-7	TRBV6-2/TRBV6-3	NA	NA	CASSYMGIGVNGYEQYF	TGTGCCAGCAGTTACATGGGGATAGGGGTAAATGGCTACGAGCAGTACTTC
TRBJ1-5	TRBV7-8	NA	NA	CASSLERGGNQPQHF	TGTGCCAGCAGCTTAGAACGGGGGGGCAATCAGCCCCAGCATTTT
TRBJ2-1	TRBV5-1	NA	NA	CASSLAGQTYNEQFF	TGCGCCAGCAGCTTGGCGGGACAAACCTACAATGAGCAGTTCTTC
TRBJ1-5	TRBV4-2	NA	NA	CASSVSDGSNQPQHF	TGTGCCAGCAGCGTCTCGGACGGAAGCAATCAGCCCCAGCATTTT
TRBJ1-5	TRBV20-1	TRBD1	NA	CSATGQVGDPQHF	TGCAGTGCAACGGGACAGGTGGGTGATCCCCAGCATTTT
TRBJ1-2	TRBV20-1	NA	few	CSARTGLAGDTF	TGCAGTGCTAGAACGGGGCTCGCTGGGGACACCTTC
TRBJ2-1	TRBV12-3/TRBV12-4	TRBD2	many	CASSTGLSSYNEQFF	TGTGCCAGCAGTACGGGACTAAGCTCCTACAATGAGCAGTTCTTC
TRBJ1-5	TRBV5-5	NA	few	CASSAGGDQPQHF	TGTGCCAGCAGCGCGGGGGGGGATCAGCCCCAGCATTTT
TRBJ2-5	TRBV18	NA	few	CASSPHPGPQETQYF	TGTGCCAGCTCACCCCATCCGGGACCCCAAGAGACCCAGTACTTC
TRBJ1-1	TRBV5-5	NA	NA	CASSEHRVNTEAFF	TGTGCCAGCAGCGAGCACAGGGTCAACACTGAAGCTTTCTTT
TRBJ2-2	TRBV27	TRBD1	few	CASSLWTGGDGELFF	TGTGCCAGCAGTCTATGGACAGGGGGGGACGGGGAGCTGTTTTTT
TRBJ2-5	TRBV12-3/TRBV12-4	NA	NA	CASSNTGEGAGETQYF	TGTGCCAGCAGTAACACAGGGGAGGGGGCCGGAGAGACCCAGTACTTC
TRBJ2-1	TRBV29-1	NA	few	CSVLLRDDNEQFF	TGCAGCGTTCTTCTCCGGGACGACAATGAGCAGTTCTTC
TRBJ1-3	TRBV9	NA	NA	CASSPSILPSGNTIYF	TGTGCCAGCAGCCCCTCGATACTTCCCTCTGGAAACACCATATATTTT
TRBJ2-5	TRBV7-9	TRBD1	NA	CASSLSRDRKETQYF	TGTGCCAGCAGTTTAAGCCGGGACAGAAAAGAGACCCAGTACTTC
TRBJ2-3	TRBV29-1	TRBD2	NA	CSASTSGTTDTQCF	TGCAGCGCCTCGACTAGCGGGACAACAGATACGCAGTGTTTT
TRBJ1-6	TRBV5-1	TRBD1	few	CASSSGQADSPLHF	TGCGCCAGCAGCTCAGGACAGGCTGATTCACCCCTCCACTTT
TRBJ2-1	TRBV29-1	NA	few	CSVEDPVDEQFF	TGCAGCGTTGAAGATCCGGTCGATGAGCAGTTCTTC
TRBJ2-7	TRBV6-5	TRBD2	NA	CASSYSGLAGTYEQYF	TGTGCCAGCAGTTATAGCGGGCTAGCGGGGACTTACGAGCAGTACTTC
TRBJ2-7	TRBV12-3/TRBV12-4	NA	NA	CASSFGRVEQYF	TGTGCCAGCAGTTTCGGCAGGGTCGAGCAGTACTTC
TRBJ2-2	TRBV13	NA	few	CASSSEGHLISGELFF	TGTGCCAGCAGCTCAGAGGGACATTTGATATCCGGGGAGCTGTTTTTT
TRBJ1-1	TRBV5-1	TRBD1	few	CASGEGARVTEAFF	TGCGCCAGCGGGGAGGGGGCGAGAGTCACTGAAGCTTTCTTT
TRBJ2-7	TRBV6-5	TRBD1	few	CASSRQGQGEMYEQYF	TGTGCCAGCAGTCGACAAGGACAGGGGGAGATGTACGAGCAGTACTTC
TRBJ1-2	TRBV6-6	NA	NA	CASCRDLGLYGYTF	TGTGCCAGCTGCCGGGACCTAGGTCTATATGGCTACACCTTC
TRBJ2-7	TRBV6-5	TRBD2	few	CASSYSSGGKEQYF	TGTGCCAGCAGTTACTCTAGCGGGGGGAAGGAGCAGTACTTC
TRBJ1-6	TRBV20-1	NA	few	CSARPTGSYNSPLHF	TGCAGTGCTAGACCAACAGGGTCCTATAATTCACCCCTCCACTTT
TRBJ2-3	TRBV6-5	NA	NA	CASSRTGSTDTQYF	TGTGCCAGCAGTCGGACGGGTAGCACAGATACGCAGTATTTT
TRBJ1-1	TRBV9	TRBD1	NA	CASSGGQALNTEAFF	TGTGCCAGCAGCGGGGGACAGGCTTTGAACACTGAAGCTTTCTTT
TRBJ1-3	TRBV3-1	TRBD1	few	CASSARQGNTIYF	TGTGCCAGCAGCGCAAGACAGGGGAACACCATATATTTT
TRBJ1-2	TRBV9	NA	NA	CASSVERTFYGYTF	TGTGCCAGCAGCGTAGAAAGGACCTTCTATGGCTACACCTTC
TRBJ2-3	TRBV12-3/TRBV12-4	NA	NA	CASRKGGGRSIHTDTQYF	TGTGCCAGCAGGAAGGGGGGGGGGCGTAGTATTCACACAGATACGCAGTATTTT
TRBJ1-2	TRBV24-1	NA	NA	CATSPGNLYGYTF	TGTGCCACCTCCCCCGGGAATCTATACGGCTACACCTTC